The entry below gives a single T cell receptor beta chain sequence along with its context. The data were obtained in a study of OX40 agonist ivuxolimab in advanced cancers. Study background: Partial response was recorded in three patients: one hepatocellular carcinoma and two cutaneous melanoma cases.

The repertoire was sequenced with immunoSEQ multiplex PCR; TCRdb's copy has only in-frame clones and lacks some. The sample contains around 75,000 clones, 89% of which appear only once. Trimming took off 4 bases at V and 0 bases at J, with 11 bases between the two ends. The CDR3 contains 14 residues. Germline assignment: CDR1 SGHRS and CDR2 YFSETQ. This sequence joins TRBV5-1 and TRBJ2-7; tentative D call: TRBD2 (5 bases). The TCR sequence derives from an adult with an advanced solid tumor such as melanoma, head and neck, liver or kidney cancer. The specimen comprised CD4+ or CD8+ T cells sorted from blood, sampled in a trial of the OX40 agonist ivuxolimab. The CDR3 region is CASSQDSYSYEQYF. The CDR3 coding sequence is TGCGCCAGCAGCCAGGACTCCTACTCCTACGAGCAGTACTTC.